This TCR beta chain was retrieved from a study of PD-1 blockade in mismatch repair-deficient tumors. Study details: Patients had about eleven mismatch repair-deficient cancer types and were previously treated and progressing. General study results and limits: Rapid post-treatment expansion, then contraction, generally preceding radiologic response, marked tumor-resident clones.

Clones were read by immunoSEQ multiplex PCR, and TCRdb kept only the in-frame ones, dropping some. The profile shows about 40,000 clones, around 75% of them singletons. Mismatch repair deficiency was confirmed in all patients, by PCR or immunohistochemistry. Three pembrolizumab responders had their TCRs sequenced. Remarks on this clone: Its antigen remains unknown.

The CDR3 spans 15 residues. Per the germline V gene, CDR1 is LNHDA and CDR2 is SQIVND (reference sequence). V gave up 5 bases and J gave up 2 bases, with 16 bases separating them. The sample here was peripheral blood, taken 4 weeks after starting pembrolizumab. The chain employs TRBV19 and TRBJ2-7; maybe TRBD2 (6 bases). This sequence originates from an adult with mismatch repair-deficient cancer. The CDR3 spells CASSDSGEPTYEQYF. The CDR3 DNA follows: TGTGCCAGTAGTGACTCGGGGGAGCCAACCTACGAGCAGTACTTC.